This passage covers 5 T cell receptor beta chains from one sample sequenced in a study of cytomegalovirus exposure and HLA in healthy donors. Primers: 60 Vbeta forward and 13 Jbeta reverse. Sequencing was performed with immunoSEQ multiplex PCR; in TCRdb, only in-frame clones are kept and a portion is missing. The table has 200,000 or so clones, about 80% seen once. Material: PBMCs. These receptors were obtained from a woman aged 25 to 45 in good health and CMV-seronegative.

The chain uses TRBV7-8 and TRBJ1-4, with unresolved D. Germline CDR1 is SGHVS and CDR2 is FQNEAQ. The V and J ends lost 5 bases and 2 bases respectively, with 9 bases between them. The CDR3 is 14 amino acids. The CDR3 DNA follows: TGTGCCAGCAGCGTCAGTACGACTAATGAAAAACTGTTTTTT. This sequence encodes CASSVSTTNEKLFF.

J is TRBJ1-1 and V is TRBV5-1; D possibly corresponds to TRBD1 (5 bases). Germline CDR1 and CDR2: SGHRS and YFSETQ. The germline V and J ends were trimmed by 4 bases and 1 base, with 17 bases remaining between them. The CDR3 spans 16 residues. CDR3 in amino acids: CASSLIPTVGNTEAFF. CDR3 nucleotides: TGCGCCAGCAGCCTAATCCCGACAGTTGGGAACACTGAAGCTTTCTTT.

This clone was counted only a few times. The V and J genes are TRBV5-1 and TRBJ1-3, with D unresolved. The CDR3 spans 14 residues. Germline CDR1 SGHRS, CDR2 YFSETQ. V gave up 5 bases and J gave up 1 base, with 10 bases separating them. CDR3 residues: CASRFSGSGNTIYF. CDR3 nucleotide sequence: TGCGCCAGCAGATTTTCGGGATCTGGAAACACCATATATTTT.

The rearrangement joins TRBV29-1 to TRBJ2-7, with a tentative D call TRBD1 (6 bases). The CDR3 length is 14 residues. Germline V CDR1 and CDR2: SQVTM, ANQGSEA. Trimming pared 4 bases from V and 1 base from J, leaving 14 bases between. The CDR3 loop reads CSVAKGDRSYEQYF. CDR3 bases: TGCAGCGTTGCAAAGGGGGATAGGTCCTACGAGCAGTACTTC.

The chain's CDR3 is CAGMERRSYNEQFF. For the CDR3, the DNA is TGTGCCGGAATGGAGCGCCGCTCCTACAATGAGCAGTTCTTC. The chain links TRBV7-9 to TRBJ2-1; D is undetermined. The CDR3 is made up of 14 amino acids. Germline V lookup: CDR1 SEHNR, CDR2 FQNEAQ (reference sequence). Trimming stripped 11 bases from V and 0 bases from J, with 14 bases between.